These 21 T cell receptor beta chains were all obtained from the same sample, sequenced in a study of blood T cell repertoires in COVID-19. Assay used: immunoSEQ multiplex PCR; TCRdb lists only in-frame clones, some missing. The sample includes 430,000 or so clones, roughly 90% of them seen just once. Sequenced: PBMCs or T cells enriched from blood (not recorded which). The source is a woman between 40 and 55 years old who had recovered from COVID-19.

The chain joins TRBV9 to TRBJ2-1, with 15 bases that match TRBD2. The CDR3 contains 16 residues. The V gene's germline CDR1 is SGDLS and CDR2 YYNGEE. V was pared by 4 bases and J by 6 bases, with 5 bases of the junction left unmatched. The CDR3 DNA reads as TGTGCCAGCAGCTCCGGGACTAGCGGGAGGATCAATGAGCAGTTCTTC. It is translated as CASSSGTSGRINEQFF.

This clone was detected a few times. The chain carries TRBV7-9 and TRBJ1-2; 7 bases are a match to TRBD1. Germline CDR1 reads SEHNR; CDR2 reads FQNEAQ (reference sequence). Unmatched junction bases numbered 1, after V lost 2 bases and J lost 7 bases. This CDR3 spans 12 amino acids. The DNA of the CDR3 is TGTGCCAGCAGCTTACAGGGGGGTGGCTACACCTTC. It specifies CASSLQGGGYTF.

V and J are TRBV6-6 and TRBJ2-3; D gene uncertain. The CDR3 contains 15 residues. The ends were cut back, 0 bases at V and 2 bases at J, with 9 bases in the middle. The germline V gene encodes CDR1 MNHNY and CDR2 SVGAGI (reference sequence). CDR3 DNA sequence: TGTGCCAGCAGTTACTCGAACAGATACACAGATACGCAGTATTTT. Its protein product is CASSYSNRYTDTQYF.

The chain uses TRBV12-3 or TRBV12-4 and TRBJ1-5, with no clear D. The germline V and J ends were trimmed by 2 bases and 11 bases, with 10 bases remaining between them. CDR3 length equals 12 residues. As DNA, the CDR3 is TGTGCCAGCAGTTTAATTGGAGGGACCCAGCATTTT. This gives the protein CASSLIGGTQHF.

This CDR3 is CASTNYRQGNTEAFF. The CDR3, as DNA: TGTGCCAGCACTAACTACCGTCAGGGGAACACTGAAGCTTTCTTT. V is TRBV6-5 and J is TRBJ1-1, with D perhaps TRBD1 (5 bases). Germline V lookup: CDR1 MNHEY, CDR2 SVGAGI. The CDR3 length is 15 residues. Trimming took 7 bases from V and 1 from J, leaving 16 bases between them.

CDR3 nucleotides: TGTGCCAGCAGCGTAGAGGGGCGCGACACCGGGGAGCTGTTTTTT. Translating gives CASSVEGRDTGELFF. This chain connects TRBV9 to TRBJ2-2; a weak D match, TRBD1 (5 bases). CDR1 and CDR2 (germline): SGDLS, YYNGEE. Trimming cost V 0 bases and J 3 bases, with 9 bases left between them. The CDR3 is 15 amino acids.

V usage is TRBV5-6 and J usage is TRBJ2-5; 13 nucleotides line up with TRBD2. The germline V gene has CDR1 SGHDT and CDR2 YYEEEE. V dropped 4 bases and J dropped 4; count of bases not matched to a gene: 1. CDR3 length: 14 residues. CDR3 sequence reads: CASSGLAGVETQYF. For the CDR3, the DNA is TGTGCCAGCAGCGGACTAGCGGGAGTAGAGACCCAGTACTTC.

This sequence joins TRBV9 and TRBJ2-1; TRBD2 matches 12 bases. Germline assignment: CDR1 SGDLS and CDR2 YYNGEE. Losses at the gene ends were 4 bases for V and 2 bases for J; bases not matched to a gene: 1. The CDR3 sequence is 15 residues long. The CDR3 DNA reads as TGTGCCAGCAGCCTAGCGGGAGGGCCCTACAATGAGCAGTTCTTC. Translated: CASSLAGGPYNEQFF.

V usage is TRBV29-1 and J usage is TRBJ1-2; D uncertain. This CDR3 spans 14 amino acids. V gave up 5 bases and J gave up 0 bases, with 13 bases separating them. Germline V gene lookup returns CDR1 SQVTM and CDR2 ANQGSEA. CDR3: CSVPENEANYGYTF. The CDR3 region has the DNA TGCAGCGTTCCTGAGAACGAAGCTAACTATGGCTACACCTTC.

The V and J genes are TRBV15 and TRBJ1-2; D is unresolved. The CDR3 loop spans 14 amino acids. The V end was cut by 1 base, the J end by 4 bases, with 10 bases between. Per the germline V gene, CDR1 is LNHNV and CDR2 is YYDKDF (reference sequence). This chain's CDR3 is CATSRVLGGYGYTF. CDR3 in DNA: TGTGCCACCAGCAGAGTTTTGGGAGGCTATGGCTACACCTTC.

The V gene is TRBV19, the J gene TRBJ1-3; D uncertain. Germline V gene data show CDR1 as LNHDA and CDR2 as SQIVND (reference sequence). Deletions cut 3 bases from V and 0 bases from J, with 9 bases between. CDR3 length equals 15 residues. The DNA for the CDR3 is TGTGCCAGTAGTATTTCGCTAAACTCTGGAAACACCATATATTTT. Translating gives CASSISLNSGNTIYF.

The rearrangement joins TRBV4-2 to TRBJ2-3; no definite D call. This CDR3 is 15 amino acids long. Trimming took off 0 bases at V and 0 bases at J, with 7 bases between the two ends. From germline, CDR1 is LGHNA and CDR2 YNFKEQ. Here the CDR3 reads CASSQEQSSTDTQYF. DNA for the CDR3: TGTGCCAGCAGCCAAGAACAGTCTAGCACAGATACGCAGTATTTT.

This chain links TRBV27 with TRBJ1-2; maybe TRBD1 (6 bases). CDR3 length equals 15 residues. With 1 base removed from V and 7 bases from J, the gap between germline ends came to 16 bases. Germline V gene sequence: CDR1 MNHEY, CDR2 SMNVEV (reference sequence). The CDR3 nucleotides read TGTGCCAGCAGTTTATTGGCCAGGGGATCAGGTGGCTACACCTTC. It is translated as CASSLLARGSGGYTF.

The V gene is TRBV7-9, the J gene TRBJ2-1, with D tentatively TRBD2 (6 bases). In germline, CDR1 is SEHNR, CDR2 FQNEAQ (reference sequence). With 5 bases removed from V and 8 bases from J, the gap between germline ends came to 16 bases. The CDR3 runs to 14 residues. As DNA, the CDR3 is TGTGCCAGCAGCCCCCTAGCGCCTTGGGATGAGCAGTTCTTC. Amino acids: CASSPLAPWDEQFF.

This clone has a single count. The chain uses TRBV2 and TRBJ2-5, with D unresolved. There are 15 residues in the CDR3. Germline CDR1 SNHLY, CDR2 FYNNEI. The V end lost 7 bases, the J end lost 3 bases, and 18 bases lay between the germline ends. DNA for the CDR3: TGTGCCAGCAATCACCCCCTTGCGCCCAAAGAGACCCAGTACTTC. Translated, it gives CASNHPLAPKETQYF.

A note on this clone: Other DNA sequences in this specimen translate into the identical CDR3. The rearrangement uses TRBV7-2 and TRBJ1-1; 8 bases align to TRBD1. CDR1 and CDR2 from the germline V gene are SGHTA and FQGNSA. V shed 3 bases and J 4 bases; nucleotides not matched to a gene: 4. The CDR3 runs 14 residues. CDR3 in amino acids: CASSLQGARTEAFF. In DNA, the CDR3 is TGTGCCAGCAGCTTGCAGGGGGCGCGCACTGAAGCTTTCTTT.

The chain combines TRBV28 with TRBJ1-2; weak D call: TRBD1 (5 bases). The CDR3 spans 13 residues. Germline V gene data show CDR1 as MDHEN and CDR2 as SYDVKM. Trimming shortened V by 1 base and J by 5 bases, and 8 bases separated the two germline ends. CDR3 nucleotide sequence: TGTGCCAGCAGTTTATCCGGGGGATATGGCTACACCTTC. It is translated as CASSLSGGYGYTF.

The chain joins TRBV18 to TRBJ1-2; the D is unclear. CDR1 is KGHSH, CDR2 LQKENI, per germline. V lost 3 bases, J lost 7 bases, and 15 bases lay in between. The CDR3 is 14 residues long. CDR3 coding DNA: TGTGCCAGCTCACCCGGGGTCTCAGCGGGTGGCTACACCTTC. It codes for CASSPGVSAGGYTF.

This clone was observed a handful of times. The genes are TRBV11-2 and TRBJ1-4, with 9 nucleotides matching TRBD1. The CDR3 length is 15 residues. Trimming took 1 base from V and 5 from J; bases not matched to a gene: 2. Germline CDR1 is SGHAT and CDR2 is FQNNGV. The CDR3 coding sequence is TGTGCCAGCAGCTTAGGAGGGACAGGGAATGAAAAACTGTTTTTT. It translates to CASSLGGTGNEKLFF.

This clone has a single count. The gene calls are TRBV3-1 (or the pseudogene TRBV3-2) and TRBJ2-7; a possible D gene is TRBD2 (6 bases). Trimming left V 4 bases short and J 7 bases short, with 20 bases between. The CDR3 loop spans 15 amino acids. Germline lookup yields CDR1 LGHDT and CDR2 YNNKEL (reference sequence). The DNA for the CDR3 is TGTGCCAGCAGCCCGCGGGGACGCAGCCCCAAGGAGCAGTACTTC. Translating gives CASSPRGRSPKEQYF.

The chain employs TRBV6-5 and TRBJ2-3; TRBD2 aligns across 8 bases. V was clipped by 6 bases and J by 6 bases; unmatched bases: 8. The germline gives CDR1 MNHEY, CDR2 SVGAGI. The CDR3 is made up of 14 amino acids. CDR3: CASRFSGTGDTQYF. The DNA of the CDR3 is TGTGCCAGCAGGTTTAGCGGGACGGGTGATACGCAGTATTTT.